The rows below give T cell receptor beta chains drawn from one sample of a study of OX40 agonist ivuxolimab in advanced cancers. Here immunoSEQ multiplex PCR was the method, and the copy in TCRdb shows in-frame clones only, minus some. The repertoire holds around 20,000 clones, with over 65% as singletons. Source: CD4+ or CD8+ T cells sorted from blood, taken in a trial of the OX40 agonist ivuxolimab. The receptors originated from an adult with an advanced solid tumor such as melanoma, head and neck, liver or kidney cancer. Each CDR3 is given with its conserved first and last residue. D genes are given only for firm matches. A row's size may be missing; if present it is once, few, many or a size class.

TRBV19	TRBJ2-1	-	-	TGTGCCAGTAGTATGGGTTCCTACAACAATGAGCAGTTCTTC	CASSMGSYNNEQFF
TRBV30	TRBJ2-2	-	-	TGTGCCTGGAGGAGGCCGGGCTCTACCCCCATCGGGGAGCTGTTTTTT	CAWRRPGSTPIGELFF
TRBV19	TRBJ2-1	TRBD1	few	TGTGCCTCCAACACCGGGACAGGGCAGTTCTTC	CASNTGTGQFF
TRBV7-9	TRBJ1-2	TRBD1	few	TGTGCCAGCACCCTCTCCGGGACAGATGGCTACACCTTC	CASTLSGTDGYTF
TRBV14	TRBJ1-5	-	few	TGTGCCAGCAGCCAAGGGTATCAGCCCCAGCATTTT	CASSQGYQPQHF
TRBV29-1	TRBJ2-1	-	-	TGCAGCGTTTATAGGACCAATTCCTACAATGAGCAGTTCTTC	CSVYRTNSYNEQFF
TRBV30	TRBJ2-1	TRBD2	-	TGTGCCTGGAGCCTAGCGGGGGGGCCCAATGAGCAGTTCTTC	CAWSLAGGPNEQFF
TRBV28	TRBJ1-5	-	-	TGTGCCAGCAGCCCCCGCAGTTTGGGAAATAGCAATCAGCCCCAGCATTTT	CASSPRSLGNSNQPQHF
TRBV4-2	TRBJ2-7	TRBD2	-	TGTGCCAGCAGCCTTGGACACATGGGACTAGCGCGAGGACAGCAGTACTTC	CASSLGHMGLARGQQYF
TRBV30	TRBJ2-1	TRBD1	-	TGTGCCTGGAGTGTAGGGGGCCAAGAGGTAAATGAGCAGTTCTTC	CAWSVGGQEVNEQFF
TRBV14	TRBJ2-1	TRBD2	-	TGTGCCAGCAGCCCCAGACTAGCGGGAGTGGGGGATGAGCAGTTCTTC	CASSPRLAGVGDEQFF
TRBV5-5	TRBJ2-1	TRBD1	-	TGTGCCAGCAGCCAGGAAACCGGGACAGGCGTTAATGAGCAGTTCTTC	CASSQETGTGVNEQFF
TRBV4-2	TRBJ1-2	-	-	TGTGCCAGCAGCCTAAGGGGCCAGGGAAACAACTATGGCTACACCTTC	CASSLRGQGNNYGYTF
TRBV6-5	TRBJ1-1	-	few	TGTGCCAGCAGTTACTCGTACACTGAAGCTTTCTTT	CASSYSYTEAFF
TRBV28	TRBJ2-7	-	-	TGTGCCAGCAGTTCCCGCAACAGGGTGGGAGAGCAGTACTTC	CASSSRNRVGEQYF
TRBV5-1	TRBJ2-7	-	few	TGCGCCAGCAGCTTGGAGTGGGGACCCTCCTACGAGCAGTACTTC	CASSLEWGPSYEQYF
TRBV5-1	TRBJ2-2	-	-	TGCGCCAGCAGCTTGAGGAACACCGGGGAGCTGTTTTTT	CASSLRNTGELFF
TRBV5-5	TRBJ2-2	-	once	TGTGCCAGCAGCTTGGCGGGAACGAACACCGGGGAGCTGTTTTTT	CASSLAGTNTGELFF
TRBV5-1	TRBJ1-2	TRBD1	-	TGCGCCAGCAGCTTTGGGACAGGGAGTAATGGCTACACCTTC	CASSFGTGSNGYTF
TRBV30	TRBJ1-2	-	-	TGTGCCTGGAGTTCGAACTATGGCTACACCTTC	CAWSSNYGYTF
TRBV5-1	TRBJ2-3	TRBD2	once	TGCGCCAGCAGCTCAGGGCCTACTAGCGGGAGTTATACGCAGTATTTT	CASSSGPTSGSYTQYF
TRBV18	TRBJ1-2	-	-	TGTGCCAGCTCACCGGGCCCCGAGTATGGCTACACCTTC	CASSPGPEYGYTF
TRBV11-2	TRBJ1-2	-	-	TGTGCCAGCAGCTTAGGGCCCCGAGGGGTAGGCGGCTACACCTTC	CASSLGPRGVGGYTF
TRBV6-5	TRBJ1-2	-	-	TGTGCCAGCAGTTATGGGACGCTTAACTATGGCTACACCTTC	CASSYGTLNYGYTF
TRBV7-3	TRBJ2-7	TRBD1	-	TGTGCCAGCAGCTTAGCCCCCGGGACAGCTTACGAGCAGTACTTC	CASSLAPGTAYEQYF
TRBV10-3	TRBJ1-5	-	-	TGTGCGGGGCGGGGTAGCAATCAGCCCCAGCATTTT	CAGRGSNQPQHF
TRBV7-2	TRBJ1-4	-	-	TGTGCCAGCAGCTTAGTCTTTTCGGGGGCAGATGAAAAACTGTTTTTT	CASSLVFSGADEKLFF
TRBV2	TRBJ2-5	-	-	TGTGCCAGCAGCAGCTACCAAGAGACCCAGTACTTC	CASSSYQETQYF
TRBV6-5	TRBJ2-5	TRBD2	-	TGTGCCAGCAGTTACTCGGTTAGCGGGAGGGGGGAGCAGTACTTC	CASSYSVSGRGEQYF
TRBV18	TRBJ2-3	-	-	TGTGCCAGCTCACCACCGGGACTTTGGATCACAGATACGCAGTATTTT	CASSPPGLWITDTQYF
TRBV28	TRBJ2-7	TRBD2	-	TGTGCCAGCAGTTTAAGGACTAGCGGGGGTTCTTACGAGCAGTACTTC	CASSLRTSGGSYEQYF
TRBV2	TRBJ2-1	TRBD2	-	TGTGCCAGCAGTGAATTTGGCGGGGGTGACGATGAGCAGTTCTTC	CASSEFGGGDDEQFF
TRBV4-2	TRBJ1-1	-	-	TGTGCCAGCAGCCTTCAGTGGGGAAGGGAAGAAGCTTTCTTT	CASSLQWGREEAFF
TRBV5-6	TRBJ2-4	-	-	TGTGCCAGCAGCTTGGCTAGGGACGGATTGCAAAAGGGCAAAAACATTCAGTACTTC	CASSLARDGLQKGKNIQYF
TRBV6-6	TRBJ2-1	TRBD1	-	TGTGCCAGCAGGGAAGGGACAGGGAACGACAATGAGCAGTTCTTC	CASREGTGNDNEQFF
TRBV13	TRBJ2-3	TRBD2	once	TGTGCCAGCAGCTTAGGAAGCGGGGCCCGTGGTACGCAGTATTTT	CASSLGSGARGTQYF
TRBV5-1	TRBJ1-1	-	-	TGCGCCAGCAGCTTGGCCGGAGGGGACGCTTTCTTT	CASSLAGGDAFF
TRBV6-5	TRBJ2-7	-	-	TGTGCCAGCAGTACGGCGACGGGAAGCTCCTACGAGCAGTACTTC	CASSTATGSSYEQYF
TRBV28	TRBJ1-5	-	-	TGTGCCAGCAGTCTCCCCCTGGTTGGTAATCAGCCCCAGCATTTT	CASSLPLVGNQPQHF
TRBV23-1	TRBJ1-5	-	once	TGCGCCAGCAGTCAATCAGATGGGGCACAATCATATAGCAATCAGCCCCAGCATTTT	CASSQSDGAQSYSNQPQHF
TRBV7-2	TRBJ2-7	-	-	TGTGCCAGCAGCTTGGAGCACCCCTACGAGCAGTACTTC	CASSLEHPYEQYF
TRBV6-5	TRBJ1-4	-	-	TGTGCCAGCAGTTACTTGGGACACCATAATGAAAAACTGTTTTTT	CASSYLGHHNEKLFF
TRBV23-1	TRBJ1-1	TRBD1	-	TGCGCCAGACAGGGGACAGGGTACACTGAAGCTTTCTTT	CARQGTGYTEAFF
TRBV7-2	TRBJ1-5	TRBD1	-	TGTGCCAGCAGCGTACAGGGGGCCCAGCAGCCCCAGCATTTT	CASSVQGAQQPQHF
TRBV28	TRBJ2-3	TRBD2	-	TGTGCCAGCAGTCCATCGGGACTAGGTTCAGATACGCAGTATTTT	CASSPSGLGSDTQYF
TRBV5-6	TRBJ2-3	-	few	TGTGCCAGCATGACCCCCACCGGGACGGTAGGAGATACGCAGTATTTT	CASMTPTGTVGDTQYF
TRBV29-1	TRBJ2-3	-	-	TGCAGCCTGAGGGGGCGGGGGGGCACAGATACGCAGTATTTT	CSLRGRGGTDTQYF
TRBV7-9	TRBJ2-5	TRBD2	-	TGTGCCAGCAGCCCGACTAGCGGGGGAGTAGAGACCCAGTACTTC	CASSPTSGGVETQYF
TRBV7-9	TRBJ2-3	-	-	TGTGCCAGCAGTCGAGACACACTCACAGATACGCAGTATTTT	CASSRDTLTDTQYF
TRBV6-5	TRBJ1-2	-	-	TGTGCCAGCAGTTATGGTCGAAATTGGGGCTACACCTTC	CASSYGRNWGYTF
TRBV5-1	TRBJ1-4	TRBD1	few	TGCGCCAGCAGCTTGGCCGGACAGGGAGGGGAAAAACTGTTTTTT	CASSLAGQGGEKLFF
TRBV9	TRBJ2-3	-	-	TGTGCCAGCAGCCCCCCTAGCGATAGCACCACAGATACGCAGTATTTT	CASSPPSDSTTDTQYF
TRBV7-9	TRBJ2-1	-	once	TGTGCCAGCAGCTTCTCCCACTTGAGTGGGGGAGGATCCTACAATGAGCAGTTCTTC	CASSFSHLSGGGSYNEQFF
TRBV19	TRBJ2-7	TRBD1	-	TGTGCCAGTAGACAGGGGGCGGTTGGGGAGCAGTACTTC	CASRQGAVGEQYF